This T cell receptor beta chain was documented in a study of T cells in Graves' hyperthyroidism and ophthalmopathy. The wider study: Pretreatment peripheral blood was obtained at initial diagnosis. General study results and limits: Ophthalmopathy, which appeared later, was predicted by the model a median about 6 months before onset. From stable hyperthyroidism, ophthalmopathy was separated by a 13 V-J model.

The CDR3 regions of TCR beta were amplified from RNA transcripts. When the TCR CDR3 underwent first-round RT-PCR, the HTBI primer set was used. In TCRdb, the multiplex PCR reads were re-called with MiXCR into one record per CDR3 protein. The data contain nearly 750,000 distinct CDR3 sequences, under 45% of them singletons. V was cut by 5 bases and J by 1 base, with 11 bases left in between. The CDR3 is made up of 14 amino acids. The germline gives CDR1 WNHNN, CDR2 SYGVQD (reference sequence). This clonotype was detected ten times or more. Its specificity is not known. Out of over 7.5 ml of fresh peripheral blood came the PBMCs.

Specimen: blood. The chain joins TRBV10-1 to TRBJ1-1, with D maybe TRBD1 (6 bases). The sequence came from a woman in her thirties or forties with Graves' hyperthyroidism. CDR3 nucleotide sequence: TGCGCCAGCAGTCGGTTGGGACAGAACACTGAAGCTTTCTTT. Translation: CASSRLGQNTEAFF.